The 25 T cell receptor beta chains given below trace back to one sample, sequenced in a study of shared T cell receptors in the human thymus. TCRdb keeps only in-frame clones here, not all; method: immunoSEQ multiplex PCR. The sample has 650,000 to 950,000 clones; approximately 83% are singletons. This same sample was also taken into another study, of human thymus T cells.

The specimen was thymocytes. Every receptor here comes from a girl in the first two years of life with a congenital heart defect.

The chain employs TRBV14 and TRBJ1-1; tentatively, D is TRBD1 (5 bases). The CDR3 runs to 13 residues. Per the germline V gene, CDR1 is SGHDN and CDR2 is FVKESK. V gave up 4 bases and J gave up 3 bases, with 9 bases separating them. The CDR3 DNA reads as TGTGCCAGCAGCCTCCCGGGGGACACTGAAGCTTTCTTT. This encodes CASSLPGDTEAFF.

This clone was counted once. V and J are TRBV2 and TRBJ2-5; D is unresolved. Germline V CDR1 and CDR2: SNHLY, FYNNEI. The V gene lost 11 bases and the J gene lost 1 base, with 14 bases spanning the gap. This CDR3 region has 13 residues. CDR3 amino acids: CALSLRSQETQYF. CDR3 coding DNA: TGTGCCCTTTCCCTTAGGAGCCAAGAGACCCAGTACTTC.

The rearrangement joins TRBV5-1 to TRBJ2-1; D remains ambiguous. The CDR3 is made up of 17 amino acids. Germline V gives CDR1 SGHRS, CDR2 YFSETQ. With 3 bases removed from V and 5 bases from J, the gap between germline ends came to 21 bases. The CDR3 reads CASSSSQVKLAHNEQFF. The CDR3, as DNA: TGCGCCAGCAGCTCCTCCCAGGTGAAGTTGGCTCACAATGAGCAGTTCTTC.

CDR3 bases: TGTGCCAGCCAGCGCGGGTCCGTCCGTCCAACCGGGGAGCTGTTTTTT. It encodes CASQRGSVRPTGELFF. The rearrangement links TRBV5-6 to TRBJ2-2; maybe TRBD2 (5 bases). Germline V gene lookup returns CDR1 SGHDT and CDR2 YYEEEE. The V end lost 7 bases, the J end lost 5 bases, and 21 bases lay between the germline ends. This CDR3 spans 16 amino acids.

This clone was seen just once. The chain joins TRBV5-5 to TRBJ2-1; 10 bases line up with TRBD1. The CDR3 has 15 residues. Germline V gene data show CDR1 as SGHKS and CDR2 as YYEKEE (reference sequence). J lost 8 bases, V lost 4 bases, and 9 bases had no gene match. For the CDR3, the DNA is TGTGCCAGCAGCCTCGGACAGGGGGAAGTCGATGAGCAGTTCTTC. Protein: CASSLGQGEVDEQFF.

The rearrangement links TRBV5-1 to TRBJ1-3, with D uncertain. Trimming stripped 4 bases from V and 3 bases from J, with 17 bases between. Germline CDR1 SGHRS, CDR2 YFSETQ. The CDR3 length is 16 residues. CDR3 in DNA: TGCGCCAGCAGCGCCGGGGTCTGGGCCAGTGGAAACACCATATATTTT. This sequence encodes CASSAGVWASGNTIYF.

V gene TRBV27 combines with J gene TRBJ1-5, with D possibly being TRBD1 (5 bases). Trimming removed 3 bases at V and 5 bases at J, with 11 bases between. The germline CDR1 and CDR2 sequences are MNHEY and SMNVEV (reference sequence). The CDR3 runs 14 residues. The DNA of the CDR3 is TGTGCCAGCAGTTTGGGGGGAACCCATCAGCCCCAGCATTTT. Its protein is CASSLGGTHQPQHF.

The V and J genes are TRBV18 and TRBJ1-3; possibly TRBD1 for D (5 bases). The CDR3 contains 15 residues. The germline CDR1 and CDR2 sequences are KGHSH and LQKENI. V dropped 8 bases and J dropped 5 bases, with 19 bases sitting between them. The CDR3 here is CASTLRVGTRNTIYF. As DNA, the CDR3 is TGTGCCAGCACACTCAGGGTGGGCACCAGAAACACCATATATTTT.

About this clone itself: Other DNA sequences in the sample encode the same CDR3. The rearrangement uses TRBV7-9 and TRBJ2-5; D possibly corresponds to TRBD1 (6 bases). The CDR3 runs 16 residues. With 5 bases removed from V and 1 base from J, the gap between germline ends came to 17 bases. Per the germline V gene, CDR1 is SEHNR and CDR2 is FQNEAQ (reference sequence). The CDR3 region is CASSTYSGGGQETQYF. The CDR3 DNA sequence: TGTGCCAGCAGCACATACAGTGGGGGCGGCCAAGAGACCCAGTACTTC. Filled out from reference TRBV7-9 and TRBJ2-5, the complete variable domain reads DTGVSQNPRHKITKRGQNVTFRCDPISEHNRLYWYRQTLGQGPEFLTYFQNEAQLEKSRLLSDRFSAERPKGSFSTLEIQRTEQGDSAMYLCASSTYSGGGQETQYFGPGTRLLVL.

This clone was observed a handful of times. This chain links TRBV28 with TRBJ1-6; no clear D. Trimming took 6 bases from V and 10 from J, leaving 16 bases between them. Germline assignment: CDR1 MDHEN and CDR2 SYDVKM. This CDR3 region has 14 residues. As DNA, the CDR3 is TGTGCCAGCAGGTCCACCTGGGGAGGATCACCCCTCCACTTT. This gives the protein CASRSTWGGSPLHF.

This chain connects TRBV5-1 to TRBJ1-2; maybe TRBD1 (5 bases). The CDR3 runs to 12 residues. The V gene lost 5 bases and the J gene lost 7 bases, with 12 bases spanning the gap. Germline V gives CDR1 SGHRS, CDR2 YFSETQ. The CDR3 reads CASSHQGCGYTF. The DNA of the CDR3 is TGCGCCAGCAGTCACCAGGGATGTGGCTACACCTTC. Drawing the rest from reference TRBV5-1 and TRBJ1-2, the complete variable domain is KAGVTQTPRYLIKTRGQQVTLSCSPISGHRSVSWYQQTPGQGLQFLFEYFSETQRNKGNFPGRFSGRQFSNSRSEMNVSTLELGDSALYLCASSHQGCGYTFGSGTRLTVV.

This clone was observed a handful of times. This rearrangement joins TRBV28 to TRBJ2-5, with TRBD2 matching 8 bases. The germline CDR1 and CDR2 sequences are MDHEN and SYDVKM. V lost 11 bases and J lost 13; bases outside the gene matches: 15. The CDR3 totals 12 residues. The CDR3 DNA is TGTGCCGTCCACTCGGGACTAGGCTTATCGTACTTC. It encodes CAVHSGLGLSYF.

The chain employs TRBV4-1 and TRBJ1-2; 7 nucleotides line up with TRBD1. Germline V gene data show CDR1 as MGHRA and CDR2 as YSYEKL. This CDR3 has 16 residues. Trimming took 1 base from V and 9 from J; bases not matched to a gene: 14. Here the CDR3 reads CASSQGLIRDRFSYTF. The CDR3 coding sequence is TGCGCCAGCAGCCAAGGTTTAATCCGGGACAGATTTAGCTACACCTTC.

The chain uses TRBV7-9 and TRBJ2-1; 8 bases line up with TRBD1. The ends lost 3 bases at V and 5 bases at J; junction bases unmatched: 6. Germline V gene data show CDR1 as SEHNR and CDR2 as FQNEAQ (reference sequence). This CDR3 is 15 amino acids long. CDR3 in amino acids: CASSFWDRPDNEQFF. CDR3 in DNA: TGTGCCAGCAGCTTCTGGGACAGGCCAGACAATGAGCAGTTCTTC.

This chain links TRBV5-1 with TRBJ1-1; D gene ambiguous. Per the germline V gene, CDR1 is SGHRS and CDR2 is YFSETQ. The CDR3 has 15 amino acids. Deletions cut 0 bases from V and 4 bases from J, with 13 bases between. The CDR3 region is CASSLEEGSGTEAFF. CDR3 coding DNA: TGCGCCAGCAGCTTGGAGGAGGGATCGGGCACTGAAGCTTTCTTT.

This clone was counted between two and nine times. The gene calls are TRBV27 and TRBJ2-7; 10 bases are a match to TRBD1. V was clipped by 5 bases and J by 1 base; unmatched bases: 14. Germline V gives CDR1 MNHEY, CDR2 SMNVEV (reference sequence). There are 18 residues in the CDR3. DNA of the CDR3: TGTGCCAGCAGTACCCACGTTACGGGACAGGGGATTTCCTACGAGCAGTACTTC. Translating it yields CASSTHVTGQGISYEQYF.

V usage is TRBV2 and J usage is TRBJ1-1; a weak D match, TRBD1 (6 bases). Trimming took 7 bases from V and 0 from J, leaving 15 bases between them. The CDR3 length is 15 residues. Germline CDR1 SNHLY, CDR2 FYNNEI. The CDR3 DNA reads TGTGCCAGCACGAGACAGGCCCTCATGAACACTGAAGCTTTCTTT. Protein: CASTRQALMNTEAFF.

The chain combines TRBV5-6 with TRBJ2-3, with a possible D match to TRBD2 (6 bases). The length of the CDR3 is 13 residues. Looked up from germline, CDR1 is SGHDT and CDR2 is YYEEEE. V was clipped by 3 bases and J by 5 bases, with 10 bases between them. This chain's CDR3 is CASSSTSRDTQYF. The CDR3 DNA sequence: TGTGCCAGCAGCTCCACTAGCCGAGATACGCAGTATTTT.

This rearrangement joins TRBV19 to TRBJ2-1; no definite D call. Trimming removed 6 bases from V and 10 bases from J, with 16 bases in between. This CDR3 is 13 amino acids long. Germline V CDR1 and CDR2: LNHDA, SQIVND (reference sequence). This chain's CDR3 is CASSPPALGEQFF. DNA for the CDR3: TGTGCCAGTAGCCCTCCCGCCCTGGGCGAGCAGTTCTTC.

V is TRBV7-8 and J is TRBJ1-1; no definite D call. Germline CDR1 SGHVS, CDR2 FQNEAQ. The V gene lost 5 bases and the J gene lost 1 base, with 8 bases spanning the gap. The CDR3 covers 13 residues. Here the CDR3 reads CASSPFGNTEAFF. CDR3 DNA sequence: TGTGCCAGCAGCCCGTTCGGGAACACTGAAGCTTTCTTT. The full variable domain, in which reference TRBV7-8 and TRBJ1-1 provide the parts outside the CDR3, is GAGVSQSPRYKVAKRGQDVALRCDPISGHVSLFWYQQALGQGPEFLTYFQNEAQLDKSGLPSDRFFAERPEGSVSTLKIQRTQQEDSAVYLCASSPFGNTEAFFGQGTRLTVV.

The chain links TRBV28 to TRBJ1-6, with 8 bases aligning to TRBD1. The J segment lost 10 bases and the V segment lost 6 bases, leaving 14 bases of the junction unmatched. The CDR3 has 16 amino acids. Looked up from germline, CDR1 is MDHEN and CDR2 is SYDVKM. CDR3 protein: CASRAAHRGKESPLHF. The CDR3 DNA is TGTGCCAGCAGAGCCGCCCACAGGGGGAAAGAGTCACCCCTCCACTTT.

The rearrangement joins TRBV15 to TRBJ2-5, with D tentatively TRBD2 (6 bases). Germline V gene data show CDR1 as LNHNV and CDR2 as YYDKDF (reference sequence). V was shortened by 3 bases and J by 11 bases, with 19 bases between the two germline ends. The CDR3 runs to 14 residues. CDR3 in amino acids: CATSSPTGPRGQYF. In DNA form, the CDR3 reads TGTGCCACCAGCAGTCCCACGGGCCCCCGGGGGCAGTACTTC.

A single count supports this clone. The J gene is TRBJ1-6, the V gene TRBV27; TRBD1 is a possible D gene (5 bases). V was pared by 6 bases and J by 3 bases, with 15 bases between. CDR3 size: 16 residues. The germline CDR1 and CDR2 sequences are MNHEY and SMNVEV (reference sequence). The DNA for the CDR3 is TGTGCCAGCAGGCCAACGTTCGGGGGCTATAATTCACCCCTCCACTTT. Translating gives CASRPTFGGYNSPLHF.

The rearrangement links TRBV4-1 to TRBJ2-5; D possibly corresponds to TRBD1 (7 bases). The V end was cut by 3 bases, the J end by 5 bases, with 22 bases between. Germline assignment: CDR1 MGHRA and CDR2 YSYEKL. CDR3 length: 17 amino acids. The CDR3 DNA reads as TGCGCCAGCAGCCAGGACCCAGGCAGGGGGGAGAAGGAGACCCAGTACTTC. Its translation is CASSQDPGRGEKETQYF.

The genes are TRBV29-1 and TRBJ1-5; no reliable D call. This CDR3 has 15 amino acids. Germline CDR1 SQVTM, CDR2 ANQGSEA. Deletions cut 8 bases from V and 0 bases from J, with 17 bases between. The CDR3 DNA follows: TGCAGCTTGCGTTACTGTCAATATAGCAATCAGCCCCAGCATTTT. This encodes CSLRYCQYSNQPQHF.